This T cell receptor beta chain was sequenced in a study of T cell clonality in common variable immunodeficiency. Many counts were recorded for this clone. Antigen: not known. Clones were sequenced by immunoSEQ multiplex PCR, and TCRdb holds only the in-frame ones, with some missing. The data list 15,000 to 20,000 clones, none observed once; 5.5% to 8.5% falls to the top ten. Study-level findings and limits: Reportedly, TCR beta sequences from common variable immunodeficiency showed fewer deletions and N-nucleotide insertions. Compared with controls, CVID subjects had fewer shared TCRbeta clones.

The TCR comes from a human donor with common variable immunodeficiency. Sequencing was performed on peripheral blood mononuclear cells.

The CDR3 DNA, read in part, is TGCGCCAGCAGCTTGAGGTGGTTCCCCCCTTACAATGAG. This sequence encodes CASSLRWFPPYNE. The whole CDR3 region reads CASSLRWFPPYNEQFF. This chain uses TRBV5-1 with TRBJ2-1, with D unclear. Sequencing ends 3 residues short of the CDR3 end; the germline J gene provides the rest. From germline, CDR1 is SGHRS and CDR2 YFSETQ. The CDR3 is 16 residues long. V was pared by 1 base and J by 4 bases, with 15 bases between.